Each of the 29 T cell receptor beta chains below was sequenced from the same sample in a study of cytomegalovirus exposure and HLA in healthy donors. Method: immunoSEQ multiplex PCR; TCRdb's copy keeps in-frame clones and lacks some. The table records about 130,000 clones, 89% of them present only once. Sequenced material: PBMCs. These receptors came from a young woman in good health and CMV-seronegative.

CDR3 sequence (DNA): TGCGCCAGCAGCCCGGCTAACAGGAGCTCCTACGAGCAGTACGTC. It translates to CASSPANRSSYEQYV. The chain carries TRBV4-1 and TRBJ2-7, with D possibly TRBD1 on 5 matching bases. The CDR3 is 15 amino acids. Germline V gene sequence: CDR1 MGHRA, CDR2 YSYEKL. Trimming shortened V by 4 bases and J by 0 bases, and 13 bases separated the two germline ends.

V and J are TRBV6-1 and TRBJ2-7; possibly TRBD1 for D (6 bases). V lost 6 bases to trimming and J lost 3 bases, with 18 bases between them. Germline-derived CDR1 and CDR2 are MNHNS and SASEGT. The CDR3 has 15 residues. The chain's CDR3 is CASREPGALDYEQYF. The CDR3 bases are TGTGCCAGCAGAGAGCCAGGGGCACTAGACTACGAGCAGTACTTC.

The chain employs TRBV28 and TRBJ2-3; a possible D gene is TRBD2 (5 bases). The CDR3 spans 13 residues. V was pared by 6 bases and J by 4 bases, with 11 bases between. CDR1 is MDHEN, CDR2 SYDVKM, per germline. The CDR3 reads CASSHAGADTQYF. DNA for the CDR3: TGTGCCAGCAGCCATGCCGGGGCAGATACGCAGTATTTT.

The count of this clone is one. The rearrangement joins TRBV5-6 to TRBJ2-3; possible D gene TRBD2, 6 bases. This CDR3 spans 16 amino acids. Germline CDR1 SGHDT, CDR2 YYEEEE. Trimming cost V 1 base and J 1 base, with 13 bases left between them. The CDR3 DNA sequence: TGTGCCAGCAGCTTGTTATCCGGGGAGGGCACAGATACGCAGTATTTT. Translating gives CASSLLSGEGTDTQYF. The full variable domain, rest sourced from reference TRBV5-6 and TRBJ2-3, is DAGVTQSPTHLIKTRGQQVTLRCSPKSGHDTVSWYQQALGQGPQFIFQYYEEEERQRGNFPDRFSGHQFPNYSSELNVNALLLGDSALYLCASSLLSGEGTDTQYFGPGTRLTVL.

The chain joins TRBV18 to TRBJ1-2; a weak D match, TRBD1 (6 bases). There are 14 residues in the CDR3. Trimming cost V 6 bases and J 4 bases, with 15 bases left between them. In germline, CDR1 is KGHSH, CDR2 LQKENI. CDR3 region: CASSRDNSPYGYTF. CDR3 in DNA: TGTGCCAGCTCGAGGGACAACAGCCCCTATGGCTACACCTTC.

The chain carries TRBV4-2 and TRBJ2-5, with D perhaps matching TRBD1 (5 bases). The CDR3 length is 15 residues. The germline V gene has CDR1 LGHNA and CDR2 YNFKEQ. Trimming removed 1 base from V and 7 bases from J, with 16 bases in between. The CDR3 sequence is CASSQGQGGSGTQYF. For the CDR3, the DNA is TGTGCCAGCAGCCAAGGGCAGGGTGGTTCTGGGACCCAGTACTTC.

This clone occurred once. This chain uses TRBV5-6 with TRBJ1-1; a weak D match, TRBD1 (5 bases). The CDR3 totals 14 residues. Germline CDR1 and CDR2: SGHDT and YYEEEE. V was trimmed by 2 bases and J by 5 bases, leaving 13 bases between them. CDR3 sequence: CASSFLGGGTEAFF. CDR3 DNA sequence: TGTGCCAGCAGCTTCCTGGGGGGTGGTACTGAAGCTTTCTTT.

This chain uses TRBV30 with TRBJ1-2, with 12 bases matching TRBD1. Germline V CDR1 and CDR2: GTSNPN, SVGIG (reference sequence). The CDR3 is 14 residues long. Losses at the gene ends were 3 bases for V and 7 bases for J; bases not matched to a gene: 6. CDR3 sequence: CAWRGQGAASGYTF. DNA for the CDR3: TGTGCCTGGAGGGGACAGGGGGCTGCTTCTGGCTACACCTTC.

This clone was seen a few times. The rearrangement links TRBV6-4 to TRBJ2-1; D possibly corresponds to TRBD1 (5 bases). Germline V gene data show CDR1 as MRHNA and CDR2 as SNTAGT. Trimming stripped 9 bases from V and 7 bases from J, with 10 bases between. CDR3 length equals 11 residues. CDR3 in DNA: TGTGCCAGTAAACCAGGGAATGAGCAGTTCTTC. Translated, it gives CASKPGNEQFF.

The V call is TRBV11-3, the J call TRBJ2-3; 8 nucleotides align to TRBD1. Germline CDR1 is SGHNT and CDR2 is YENEEA. Trimming at V came to 6 bases and at J to 6 bases, leaving 14 bases not matched to a gene. The CDR3 length is 16 residues. CDR3 bases: TGTGCCAGCAGTGCGACCGACAGGGGAGGTTATGATACGCAGTATTTT. Translation: CASSATDRGGYDTQYF.

The chain is built from TRBV6-6 and TRBJ1-4; 9 nucleotides agree with TRBD1. The length of the CDR3 is 14 residues. V was clipped by 6 bases and J by 8 bases; unmatched bases: 7. Germline-derived CDR1 and CDR2 are MNHNY and SVGAGI (reference sequence). CDR3 DNA: TGTGCCAGCAGCCCTAACAGGGGGCGAGAAAAACTGTTTTTT. Amino acids: CASSPNRGREKLFF.

The CDR3 bases are TGTGCCAGCAGTCAAGAGACAGCCTATAGCAATCAGCCCCAGCATTTT. Its translation is CASSQETAYSNQPQHF. The chain recombines TRBV2 with TRBJ1-5, with D possibly being TRBD1 (5 bases). Germline assignment: CDR1 SNHLY and CDR2 FYNNEI. This CDR3 comprises 16 residues. V was trimmed by 5 bases and J by 0 bases, leaving 14 bases between them.

This sequence joins TRBV5-5 and TRBJ2-7, with a possible D match to TRBD1 (5 bases). Between the trimmed V and J ends, which lost 4 bases and 5 bases, there was a span of 10 bases. This CDR3 has 12 amino acids. The germline gives CDR1 SGHKS, CDR2 YYEKEE (reference sequence). The CDR3 protein is CASSTRTHEQYF. CDR3 in DNA: TGTGCCAGCAGCACACGGACACACGAGCAGTACTTC.

The chain carries TRBV13 and TRBJ1-5; D perhaps matches TRBD1 (6 bases). The ends were cut back, 6 bases at V and 2 bases at J, with 11 bases in the middle. Germline CDR1 PRHDT, CDR2 FYEKMQ (reference sequence). The CDR3 is 14 residues long. The CDR3 nucleotides are TGTGCCAGCAGAACAAACAGGGGCAATCAGCCCCAGCATTTT. Protein: CASRTNRGNQPQHF.

The chain has TRBV7-8 and TRBJ1-5, with TRBD1 matching over 8 bases. After removal of 1 base from V and 6 bases from J, the junction contained 23 bases not matched to a gene. Germline loops: CDR1 SGHVS, CDR2 FQNEAQ. CDR3 length equals 21 residues. CDR3: CASSLVWAGDGQGDFSQPQHF. CDR3 nucleotide sequence: TGTGCCAGCAGCTTAGTGTGGGCCGGAGATGGACAGGGCGACTTTTCTCAGCCCCAGCATTTT.

The chain links TRBV10-3 to TRBJ2-2, with TRBD1 as a possible D gene (6 bases). The CDR3 length is 15 residues. V was trimmed by 4 bases and J by 0 bases, leaving 9 bases between them. The V gene's germline CDR1 is ENHRY and CDR2 SYGVKD. The CDR3 DNA reads as TGTGCCATCAGTGTTGAGGGGGCGAACACCGGGGAGCTGTTTTTT. Its protein product is CAISVEGANTGELFF.

The rearrangement joins TRBV18 to TRBJ1-2; no clear D gene. Trimming left V 3 bases short and J 4 bases short, with 18 bases between. Germline V CDR1 and CDR2: KGHSH, LQKENI. This CDR3 region has 16 residues. CDR3 residues: CASSPLADQESYGYTF. CDR3 DNA: TGTGCCAGCTCACCCCTAGCGGACCAGGAATCCTATGGCTACACCTTC.

The rearrangement joins TRBV29-1 to TRBJ2-5; 7 bases match TRBD1. V dropped 4 bases and J dropped 4; count of bases not matched to a gene: 6. Germline-derived CDR1 and CDR2 are SQVTM and ANQGSEA. The CDR3 runs to 13 residues. CDR3 region: CSVARQGGETQYF. The CDR3 nucleotides read TGCAGCGTTGCTCGACAGGGCGGAGAGACCCAGTACTTC.

The chain is built from TRBV4-3 and TRBJ1-1, with a possible D match to TRBD1 (5 bases). The germline V gene has CDR1 LGHNA and CDR2 YSLEER. V was cut by 2 bases and J by 6 bases, with 16 bases left in between. This CDR3 has 15 residues. CDR3 nucleotides: TGCGCCAGCAGCCAATTGACCACAGGCCCTTCTGAAGCTTTCTTT. This encodes CASSQLTTGPSEAFF.

This chain connects TRBV7-8 to TRBJ1-1, with D possibly being TRBD1 (5 bases). Per the germline V gene, CDR1 is SGHVS and CDR2 is FQNEAQ. The CDR3 has 19 amino acids. Deletions cut 4 bases from V and 0 bases from J, with 24 bases between. The CDR3 spells CASSSTIQALHLMNTEAFF. The CDR3 DNA is TGTGCCAGCAGCTCTACTATACAGGCCCTCCATCTCATGAACACTGAAGCTTTCTTT.

Only one count was recorded for this clone. The genes are TRBV7-2 and TRBJ2-7; possibly TRBD1 for D (7 bases). Trimming took 3 bases from V and 2 from J, leaving 11 bases between them. Germline-derived CDR1 and CDR2 are SGHTA and FQGNSA. The CDR3 consists of 14 residues. Here the CDR3 reads CASSFRGTAYEQYF. The CDR3 region has the DNA TGTGCCAGCAGCTTCCGGGGGACAGCCTACGAGCAGTACTTC.

The chain couples TRBV27 to TRBJ2-3; tentatively, D is TRBD2 (5 bases). There are 16 residues in the CDR3. V was shortened by 5 bases and J by 5 bases, with 20 bases between the two germline ends. CDR1 is MNHEY and CDR2 is SMNVEV in the germline V gene (reference sequence). The CDR3 loop reads CASSPASGPPIDTQYF. CDR3 nucleotides: TGTGCCAGCAGTCCCGCGAGCGGTCCTCCGATAGATACGCAGTATTTT.

This sequence joins TRBV28 and TRBJ2-7, with 9 bases aligning to TRBD1. The junction had 11 bases not matched to a gene; V was cut back by 5 bases and J by 3 bases. The CDR3 extends over 16 amino acids. The germline V gene has CDR1 MDHEN and CDR2 SYDVKM. CDR3 sequence: CASSLGQGYQIYEQYF. The CDR3 DNA is TGTGCCAGCAGTCTAGGACAGGGGTATCAAATCTACGAGCAGTACTTC. Full variable domain (rest looked up from reference TRBV28 and TRBJ2-7): DVKVTQSSRYLVKRTGEKVFLECVQDMDHENMFWYRQDPGLGLRLIYFSYDVKMKEKGDIPEGYSVSREKKERFSLILESASTNQTSMYLCASSLGQGYQIYEQYFGPGTRLTVT.

The DNA for the CDR3 is TGCGCCAGCGGGACGGGACTAGGGACCGGGGAGCTGTTTTTT. Encoded protein: CASGTGLGTGELFF. The chain has TRBV5-1 and TRBJ2-2, with TRBD2 matching 8 bases. The CDR3 has 14 residues. Trimming removed 7 bases from V and 5 bases from J; junction bases left unmatched: 7. The germline V gene encodes CDR1 SGHRS and CDR2 YFSETQ.

The rearrangement links TRBV29-1 to TRBJ1-2; D may be TRBD1 (6 bases). The CDR3 contains 12 residues. The germline gives CDR1 SQVTM, CDR2 ANQGSEA. Trimming stripped 6 bases from V and 6 bases from J, with 14 bases between. For the CDR3, the DNA is TGCAGCGTGGTAACAGGGATCGATGGCTACACCTTC. Its protein product is CSVVTGIDGYTF.

The chain uses TRBV11-2 and TRBJ1-2; D not certain. The CDR3 length is 12 residues. CDR1 is SGHAT and CDR2 is FQNNGV in the germline V gene. V lost 4 bases and J lost 6, with 9 bases in between. CDR3 residues: CASSSQYDGYTF. The DNA of the CDR3 is TGTGCCAGCAGCTCGCAGTATGATGGCTACACCTTC.

The chain is built from TRBV7-2 and TRBJ2-7; 9 bases agree with TRBD1. V dropped 5 bases and J dropped 5; count of bases not matched to a gene: 7. Germline CDR1 SGHTA, CDR2 FQGNSA. The CDR3 length is 14 residues. The CDR3 DNA is TGTGCCAGCAGCGCAGGGACAGGGATCGACGAGCAGTACGTC. Amino acid sequence: CASSAGTGIDEQYV.

J is TRBJ2-4 and V is TRBV5-1; possibly TRBD2 for D (5 bases). Germline CDR1 reads SGHRS; CDR2 reads YFSETQ. Trimming took 5 bases from V and 3 from J, leaving 9 bases between them. There are 13 residues in the CDR3. CDR3 sequence: CASRRGGKNIQYF. The CDR3 region has the DNA TGCGCCAGCAGGAGAGGAGGCAAAAACATTCAGTACTTC.

The J gene is TRBJ2-7, the V gene TRBV19, with 10 nucleotides matching TRBD1. This CDR3 contains 14 residues. The germline V gene encodes CDR1 LNHDA and CDR2 SQIVND (reference sequence). The trim removed 7 bases at V and 5 bases at J, leaving 8 bases unmatched. This chain's CDR3 is CASTPGQGTHEQYF. The CDR3 nucleotides read TGTGCCAGTACTCCGGGACAGGGGACTCACGAGCAGTACTTC. The variable domain in full, with the rest retrieved from reference TRBV19 and TRBJ2-7, is DGGITQSPKYLFRKEGQNVTLSCEQNLNHDAMYWYRQDPGQGLRLIYYSQIVNDFQKGDIAEGYSVSREKKESFPLTVTSAQKNPTAFYLCASTPGQGTHEQYFGPGTRLTVT.